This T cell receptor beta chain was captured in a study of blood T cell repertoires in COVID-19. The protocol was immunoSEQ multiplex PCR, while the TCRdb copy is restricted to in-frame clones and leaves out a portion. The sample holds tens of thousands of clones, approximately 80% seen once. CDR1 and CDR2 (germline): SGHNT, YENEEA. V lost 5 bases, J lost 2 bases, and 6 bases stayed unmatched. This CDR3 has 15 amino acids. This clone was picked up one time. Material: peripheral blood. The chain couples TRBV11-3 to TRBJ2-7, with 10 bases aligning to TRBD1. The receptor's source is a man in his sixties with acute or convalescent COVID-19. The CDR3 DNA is TGTGCCAGCAGCAGAGGGACAGGGGAGGCCTACGAGCAGTACTTC. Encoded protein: CASSRGTGEAYEQYF.